The 25 T cell receptor beta chains in this list originate from one sample, sequenced in a study of blood T cell repertoires in COVID-19. The assay was immunoSEQ multiplex PCR, and TCRdb's table has in-frame clones only and misses some. This sample has approximately 69,000 clones; 80% to 85% occur once, and the top ten carry 1.8%. The sequenced sample consisted of peripheral blood. All receptors derive from an older woman with acute or convalescent COVID-19.

V gene TRBV27 combines with J gene TRBJ2-7; 7 nucleotides align to TRBD1. The V segment lost 2 bases and the J segment 1 base; nucleotides outside the gene matches: 2. The CDR3 has 14 residues. CDR1 and CDR2 (germline): MNHEY, SMNVEV (reference sequence). Written as DNA, the CDR3 is TGTGCCAGCAGTTTAGCGACAGGGTCCTACGAGCAGTACTTC. As protein: CASSLATGSYEQYF.

V and J are TRBV9 and TRBJ2-7, with TRBD2 identical over 8 bases. Germline V gene data show CDR1 as SGDLS and CDR2 as YYNGEE. CDR3 size: 18 residues. V was clipped by 2 bases and J by 5 bases; unmatched bases: 18. CDR3 nucleotide sequence: TGTGCCAGCAGCGTGGGGGCAGGGTTAAGCGGGAGTCCCCACGAGCAGTACTTC. It codes for CASSVGAGLSGSPHEQYF.

This rearrangement joins TRBV7-2 to TRBJ2-3, with 10 nucleotides matching TRBD2. Germline loops: CDR1 SGHTA, CDR2 FQGNSA. The CDR3 extends over 12 amino acids. Trimming cost V 8 bases and J 9 bases; bases outside gene matches: 5. The CDR3 sequence is CASGLAGDTQYF. The DNA for the CDR3 is TGTGCCAGCGGGCTAGCGGGAGACACGCAGTATTTT. Complete variable domain (other parts from reference TRBV7-2 and TRBJ2-3): GAGVSQSPSNKVTEKGKDVELRCDPISGHTALYWYRQSLGQGLEFLIYFQGNSAPDKSGLPSDRFSAERTGGSVSTLTIQRTQQEDSAVYLCASGLAGDTQYFGPGTRLTVL.

This clone was counted once. In nucleotides, the CDR3 is TGTGCCAGCAGCCGCGGGACTAGCCCCGGCGGGGGGAATGAGCAGTTCTTC. It codes for CASSRGTSPGGGNEQFF. The rearrangement joins TRBV5-4 to TRBJ2-1; 9 bases agree with TRBD2. The CDR3 consists of 17 residues. Germline CDR1 and CDR2: SGHNT and YYREEE (reference sequence). The J segment lost 7 bases and the V segment lost 4 bases, leaving 15 bases of the junction unmatched.

This chain connects TRBV28 to TRBJ1-5, with 7 bases matching TRBD1. The J segment lost 7 bases and the V segment lost 6 bases, leaving 9 bases of the junction unmatched. Germline V gene sequence: CDR1 MDHEN, CDR2 SYDVKM. The CDR3 runs to 14 residues. The chain's CDR3 is CASRGRGLWQPQHF. CDR3 DNA: TGTGCCAGCAGGGGTAGGGGGCTCTGGCAGCCCCAGCATTTT.

V gene TRBV28 combines with J gene TRBJ1-6; TRBD1 agrees at 7 bases. The trim removed 5 bases at V and 7 bases at J, leaving 8 bases unmatched. Germline lookup yields CDR1 MDHEN and CDR2 SYDVKM. The CDR3 extends over 15 amino acids. CDR3 residues: CASSPTGAGNSPLHF. CDR3 sequence (DNA): TGTGCCAGCAGTCCAACAGGGGCAGGCAATTCACCCCTCCACTTT.

J is TRBJ1-5 and V is TRBV19; a possible D gene is TRBD1 (6 bases). Trimming stripped 5 bases from V and 0 bases from J, with 17 bases between. CDR1 is LNHDA and CDR2 is SQIVND in the germline V gene (reference sequence). The CDR3 loop spans 17 amino acids. Written as DNA, the CDR3 is TGTGCCAGTAGTGGGTCGCGGGGGGCTCTTAGCAATCAGCCCCAGCATTTT. Translated, it gives CASSGSRGALSNQPQHF.

The chain combines TRBV2 with TRBJ1-2; D gene uncertain. The CDR3 has 16 residues. CDR1 and CDR2 (germline): SNHLY, FYNNEI. V lost 1 base, J lost 10 bases, and 22 bases lay in between. The CDR3 protein is CASSEDSLIASDHYTF. The CDR3 coding sequence is TGTGCCAGCAGTGAAGATTCCTTGATAGCCTCCGATCACTACACCTTC.

V gene TRBV5-5 combines with J gene TRBJ2-7, with 9 bases aligning to TRBD1. The CDR3 consists of 15 residues. The germline gives CDR1 SGHKS, CDR2 YYEKEE (reference sequence). V shed 4 bases, J shed 6 bases, and the junction held 11 bases outside the gene matches. This CDR3 reads CASSPGDRGGSEQYF. CDR3 bases: TGTGCCAGCAGCCCCGGTGACAGGGGGGGCTCCGAGCAGTACTTC.

The chain employs TRBV15 and TRBJ2-7; TRBD1 matches at 9 bases. The CDR3 totals 14 residues. Germline V CDR1 and CDR2: LNHNV, YYDKDF (reference sequence). Germline trimming cut 3 bases from V and 5 bases from J; bases unmatched to any gene: 5. Written as DNA, the CDR3 is TGTGCCACCAGCAGTCATGGGACAGGGAACGAGCAGTACTTC. Translated, it gives CATSSHGTGNEQYF.

This chain uses TRBV5-8 with TRBJ2-5, with no clear D. Looked up from germline, CDR1 is SGHTS and CDR2 is YDEGEE. This CDR3 comprises 15 residues. V shed 7 bases and J shed 5 bases, with 21 bases lying between them. CDR3 in amino acids: CASLRSLGGDETQYF. The CDR3 bases are TGTGCCAGCCTTCGTTCTCTCGGCGGAGACGAGACCCAGTACTTC.

The chain combines TRBV28 with TRBJ1-2; D is perhaps TRBD1 (5 bases). This CDR3 is built from 14 residues. CDR1 is MDHEN, CDR2 SYDVKM, per germline. V dropped 2 bases and J dropped 2 bases, with 9 bases sitting between them. The CDR3 DNA is TGTGCCAGCAGTTTAGGGGCAGGGAACTATGGCTACACCTTC. This encodes CASSLGAGNYGYTF.

This chain links TRBV9 with TRBJ2-6, with 7 bases lining up with TRBD2. V shed 4 bases, J shed 0 bases, and the junction held 10 bases outside the gene matches. The length of the CDR3 is 18 residues. Germline V gene lookup returns CDR1 SGDLS and CDR2 YYNGEE. In DNA form, the CDR3 reads TGTGCCAGCAGCCCTCGGGCGGGGGTCGTCTCTGGGGCCAACGTCCTGACTTTC. This gives the protein CASSPRAGVVSGANVLTF.

The CDR3 bases are TGTGCCAGCAGCCATGACTTACTCTCTGGAAACACCATATATTTT. This codes for CASSHDLLSGNTIYF. V and J are TRBV3-1 (or the pseudogene TRBV3-2) and TRBJ1-3; D ambiguous. The CDR3 extends over 15 amino acids. Germline CDR1 is LGHDT and CDR2 is YNNKEL (reference sequence). The ends were cut back, 3 bases at V and 0 bases at J, with 9 bases in the middle.

This CDR3 is CASSFGQGVSEQYF. CDR3 nucleotide sequence: TGTGCCAGCAGCTTCGGACAGGGGGTATCCGAGCAGTACTTC. The J gene is TRBJ2-7, the V gene TRBV3-1 (or the pseudogene TRBV3-2); 10 nucleotides match TRBD1. This CDR3 comprises 14 residues. Germline V gene data show CDR1 as LGHDT and CDR2 as YNNKEL (reference sequence). Unmatched junction bases numbered 7, after V lost 5 bases and J lost 6 bases.

The chain links TRBV27 to TRBJ1-2; 8 nucleotides align to TRBD1. This CDR3 is 14 amino acids long. Trimming took 5 bases from V and 8 from J; bases not matched to a gene: 10. The germline V gene has CDR1 MNHEY and CDR2 SMNVEV (reference sequence). Here the CDR3 reads CASSVNQGARGYTF. The CDR3 DNA sequence: TGTGCCAGCAGTGTCAATCAGGGGGCGAGGGGCTACACCTTC.

J is TRBJ1-4 and V is TRBV6-5; tentative D call: TRBD1 (6 bases). Germline V gene lookup returns CDR1 MNHEY and CDR2 SVGAGI. The CDR3 contains 15 residues. The germline V and J ends were trimmed by 7 bases and 7 bases, with 19 bases remaining between them. CDR3 sequence (DNA): TGTGCCAGCAACGATGGGGGCGGGTTAGGTGAAAAACTGTTTTTT. Amino acid sequence: CASNDGGGLGEKLFF.

This clone was seen only a few times. The chain links TRBV20-1 to TRBJ1-1; D call uncertain. The V gene's germline CDR1 is DFQATT and CDR2 SNEGSKA (reference sequence). The CDR3 has 13 amino acids. The CDR3 protein is CSASRARGTEAFF. The DNA of the CDR3 is TGCAGCGCGAGTAGGGCGCGGGGCACTGAAGCTTTCTTT.

This chain uses TRBV7-2 with TRBJ1-1; tentatively, D is TRBD1 (5 bases). V gave up 6 bases and J gave up 5 bases, with 13 bases separating them. CDR1 and CDR2 from the germline V gene are SGHTA and FQGNSA. This CDR3 region has 13 residues. For the CDR3, the DNA is TGTGCCAGCAGTTGGGGGGGGAATACTGAAGCTTTCTTT. It codes for CASSWGGNTEAFF. Filled out from reference TRBV7-2 and TRBJ1-1, the complete variable domain reads GAGVSQSPSNKVTEKGKDVELRCDPISGHTALYWYRQSLGQGLEFLIYFQGNSAPDKSGLPSDRFSAERTGGSVSTLTIQRTQQEDSAVYLCASSWGGNTEAFFGQGTRLTVV.

The chain uses TRBV6-2 or TRBV6-3 and TRBJ2-1; 9 bases map to TRBD2. J gave up 6 bases and V 2 bases, and 20 bases lay outside the gene matches. The germline V gene has CDR1 MNHEY and CDR2 SVGEGT. This CDR3 contains 20 residues. The CDR3 spells CASSYALVRRRREGSNEQFF. CDR3 DNA sequence: TGTGCCAGCAGTTACGCTCTCGTCCGACGTAGGCGGGAGGGCTCCAATGAGCAGTTCTTC.

This clone was observed a handful of times. The chain couples TRBV10-2 to TRBJ1-2; possible D gene TRBD1, 5 bases. The CDR3 has 13 residues. From germline, CDR1 is WSHSY and CDR2 SAAADI. V was cut by 5 bases and J by 3 bases, with 10 bases left in between. The CDR3 region is CASSTGMDYGYTF. CDR3 DNA: TGCGCCAGCAGTACAGGAATGGACTATGGCTACACCTTC.

The rearrangement uses TRBV9 and TRBJ2-7, with TRBD2 as a possible D gene (5 bases). Trimming took 4 bases from V and 3 from J, leaving 11 bases between them. The germline gives CDR1 SGDLS, CDR2 YYNGEE. The CDR3 length is 13 residues. The CDR3 nucleotides are TGTGCCAGCAGCCCCGGACTTTTCTACGAGCAGTACTTC. Protein sequence: CASSPGLFYEQYF.

This chain links TRBV9 with TRBJ2-1, with 10 bases identical to TRBD2. J was trimmed by 0 bases and V by 3 bases; bases with no gene match: 6. Per the germline V gene, CDR1 is SGDLS and CDR2 is YYNGEE. This CDR3 has 17 residues. This chain's CDR3 is CASSDRIAGGSYNEQFF. The DNA of the CDR3 is TGTGCCAGCAGCGATAGGATAGCGGGAGGCTCCTACAATGAGCAGTTCTTC.

The CDR3 loop is CASSGGYSNQPQHF. Written as DNA, the CDR3 is TGTGCCAGCAGCGGGGGGTATAGCAATCAGCCCCAGCATTTT. The V call is TRBV3-1 (or the pseudogene TRBV3-2), the J call TRBJ1-5; perhaps TRBD1 as D (5 bases). The ends were cut back, 5 bases at V and 0 bases at J, with 8 bases in the middle. CDR3 length: 14 residues. In germline, CDR1 is LGHDT, CDR2 YNNKEL (reference sequence).

The J gene is TRBJ1-1, the V gene TRBV7-2; D is unclear. The V end was cut by 3 bases, the J end by 5 bases, with 10 bases between. Germline V gene sequence: CDR1 SGHTA, CDR2 FQGNSA. The CDR3 extends over 13 amino acids. The CDR3 protein is CASSFAGGTEAFF. CDR3 nucleotide sequence: TGTGCCAGCAGCTTCGCGGGTGGGACTGAAGCTTTCTTT.